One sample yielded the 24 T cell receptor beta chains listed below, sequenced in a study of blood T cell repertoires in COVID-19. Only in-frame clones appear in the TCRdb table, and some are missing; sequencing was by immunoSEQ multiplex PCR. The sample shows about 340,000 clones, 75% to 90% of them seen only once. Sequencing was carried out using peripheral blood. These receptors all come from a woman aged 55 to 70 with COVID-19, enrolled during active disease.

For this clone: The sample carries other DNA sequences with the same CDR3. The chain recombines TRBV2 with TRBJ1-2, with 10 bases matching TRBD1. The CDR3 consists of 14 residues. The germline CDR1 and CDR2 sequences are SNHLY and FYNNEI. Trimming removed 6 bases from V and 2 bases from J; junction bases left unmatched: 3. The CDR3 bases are TGTGCCAGCAGAGGGACAGGGGCCAACTATGGCTACACCTTC. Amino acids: CASRGTGANYGYTF.

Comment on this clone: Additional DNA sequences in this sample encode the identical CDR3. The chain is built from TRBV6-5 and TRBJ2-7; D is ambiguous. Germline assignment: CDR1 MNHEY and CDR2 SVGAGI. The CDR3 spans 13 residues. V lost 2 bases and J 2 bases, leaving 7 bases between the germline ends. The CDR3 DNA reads TGTGCCAGCAGTTACGGTCGGGCCTACGAGCAGTACTTC. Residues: CASSYGRAYEQYF.

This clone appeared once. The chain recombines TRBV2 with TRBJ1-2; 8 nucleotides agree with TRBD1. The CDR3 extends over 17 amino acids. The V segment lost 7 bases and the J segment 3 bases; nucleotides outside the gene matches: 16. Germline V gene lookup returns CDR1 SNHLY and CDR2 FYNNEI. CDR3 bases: TGTGCCAGCACCCTGAGGGGGCAGGGGGCGCAGGACTATGGCTACACCTTC. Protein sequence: CASTLRGQGAQDYGYTF.

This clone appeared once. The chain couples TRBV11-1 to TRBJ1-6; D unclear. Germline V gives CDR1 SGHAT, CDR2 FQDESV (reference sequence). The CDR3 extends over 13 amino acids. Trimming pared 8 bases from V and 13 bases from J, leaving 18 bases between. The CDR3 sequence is CASGRSPGNPLHF. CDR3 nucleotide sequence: TGTGCCAGCGGTCGTTCCCCGGGGAACCCCCTCCACTTT.

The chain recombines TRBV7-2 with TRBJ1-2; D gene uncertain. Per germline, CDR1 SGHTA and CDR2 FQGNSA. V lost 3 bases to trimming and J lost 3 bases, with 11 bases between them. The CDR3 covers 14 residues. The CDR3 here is CASSFSRGYYGYTF. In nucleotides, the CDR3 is TGTGCCAGCAGCTTCAGCCGGGGATACTATGGCTACACCTTC.

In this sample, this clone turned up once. The CDR3 DNA reads as TGTGCCACCAGCAGAGGTACAGGGAAGGCAGATACGCAGTATTTT. Its protein is CATSRGTGKADTQYF. This sequence joins TRBV15 and TRBJ2-3, with D perhaps TRBD1 (6 bases). The germline V gene has CDR1 LNHNV and CDR2 YYDKDF (reference sequence). V was pared by 1 base and J by 4 bases, with 12 bases between. The CDR3 spans 15 residues.

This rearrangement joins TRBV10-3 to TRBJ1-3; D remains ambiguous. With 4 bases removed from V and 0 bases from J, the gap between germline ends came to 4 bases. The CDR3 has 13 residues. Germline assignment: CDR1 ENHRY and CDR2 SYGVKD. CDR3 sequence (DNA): TGTGCCATCAGTGCGAGCTCTGGAAACACCATATATTTT. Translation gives CAISASSGNTIYF.

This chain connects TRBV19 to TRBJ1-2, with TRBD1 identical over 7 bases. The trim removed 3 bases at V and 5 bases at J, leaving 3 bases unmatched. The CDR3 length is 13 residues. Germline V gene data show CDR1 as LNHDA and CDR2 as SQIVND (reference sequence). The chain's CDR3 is CASSIQGEYGYTF. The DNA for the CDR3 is TGTGCCAGTAGTATCCAGGGGGAATATGGCTACACCTTC.

CDR3 nucleotide sequence: TGTGCCAGCGGCAGGAACAGGGGTATAGGTGAAGCTTTCTTT. The encoded protein is CASGRNRGIGEAFF. The rearrangement links TRBV11-2 to TRBJ1-1; 7 bases line up with TRBD1. Trimming removed 8 bases from V and 7 bases from J; junction bases left unmatched: 13. The CDR3 spans 14 residues. Germline V lookup: CDR1 SGHAT, CDR2 FQNNGV.

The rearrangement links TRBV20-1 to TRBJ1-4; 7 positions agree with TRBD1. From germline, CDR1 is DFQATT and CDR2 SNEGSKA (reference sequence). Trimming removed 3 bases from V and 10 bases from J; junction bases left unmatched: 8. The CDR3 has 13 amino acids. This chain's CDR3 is CSASRRGRGKLFF. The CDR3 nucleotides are TGCAGTGCTAGTCGAAGGGGGCGCGGAAAACTGTTTTTT.

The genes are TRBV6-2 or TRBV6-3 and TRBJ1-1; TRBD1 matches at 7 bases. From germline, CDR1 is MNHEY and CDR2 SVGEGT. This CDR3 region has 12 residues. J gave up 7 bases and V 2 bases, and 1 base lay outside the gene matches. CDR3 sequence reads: CASSYQGGEAFF. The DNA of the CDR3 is TGTGCCAGCAGTTACCAGGGGGGTGAAGCTTTCTTT.

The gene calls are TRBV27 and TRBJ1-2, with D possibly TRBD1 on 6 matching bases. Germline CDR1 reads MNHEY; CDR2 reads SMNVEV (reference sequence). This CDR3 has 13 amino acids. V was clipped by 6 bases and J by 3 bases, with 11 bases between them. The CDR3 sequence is CASSPQGDYGYTF. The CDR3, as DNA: TGTGCCAGCAGCCCACAGGGTGACTATGGCTACACCTTC.

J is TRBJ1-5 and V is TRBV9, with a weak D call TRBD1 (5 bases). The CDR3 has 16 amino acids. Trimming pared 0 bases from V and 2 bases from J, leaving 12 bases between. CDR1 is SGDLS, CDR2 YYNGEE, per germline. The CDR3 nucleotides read TGTGCCAGCAGCGTAGGGGGGGGAGTCGGCAATCAGCCCCAGCATTTT. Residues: CASSVGGGVGNQPQHF.

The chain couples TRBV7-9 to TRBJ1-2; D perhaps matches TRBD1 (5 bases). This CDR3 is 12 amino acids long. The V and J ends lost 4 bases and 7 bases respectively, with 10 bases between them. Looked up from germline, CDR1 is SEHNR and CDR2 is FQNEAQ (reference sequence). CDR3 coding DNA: TGTGCCAGCAGCTCGACAGTCTTTGGCTACACCTTC. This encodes CASSSTVFGYTF.

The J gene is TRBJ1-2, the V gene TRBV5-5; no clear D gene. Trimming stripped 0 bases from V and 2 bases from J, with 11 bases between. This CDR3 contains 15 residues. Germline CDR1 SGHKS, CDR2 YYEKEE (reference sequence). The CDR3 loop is CASSLDVNGNYGYTF. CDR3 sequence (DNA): TGTGCCAGCAGCTTGGACGTCAACGGGAACTATGGCTACACCTTC.

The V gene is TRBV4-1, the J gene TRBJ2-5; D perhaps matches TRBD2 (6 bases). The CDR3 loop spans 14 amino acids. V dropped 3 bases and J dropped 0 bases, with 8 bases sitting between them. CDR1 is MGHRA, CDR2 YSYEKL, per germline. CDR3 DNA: TGCGCCAGCAGCCACCGACTAGACCAAGAGACCCAGTACTTC. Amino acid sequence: CASSHRLDQETQYF.

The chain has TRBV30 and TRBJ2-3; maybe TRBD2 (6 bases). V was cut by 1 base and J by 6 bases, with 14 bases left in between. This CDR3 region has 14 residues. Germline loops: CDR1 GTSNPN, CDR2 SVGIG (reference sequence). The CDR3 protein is CAWSAGLPGDTQYF. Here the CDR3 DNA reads TGTGCCTGGAGTGCGGGACTTCCCGGGGATACGCAGTATTTT.

CDR3 nucleotide sequence: TGTGCCAGCTCCTGGGGACAGAATACAGATACGCAGTATTTT. Encoded protein: CASSWGQNTDTQYF. The chain links TRBV14 to TRBJ2-3, with 7 bases aligning to TRBD1. The junction had 8 bases not matched to a gene; V was cut back by 8 bases and J by 3 bases. From germline, CDR1 is SGHDN and CDR2 FVKESK. This CDR3 region has 14 residues.

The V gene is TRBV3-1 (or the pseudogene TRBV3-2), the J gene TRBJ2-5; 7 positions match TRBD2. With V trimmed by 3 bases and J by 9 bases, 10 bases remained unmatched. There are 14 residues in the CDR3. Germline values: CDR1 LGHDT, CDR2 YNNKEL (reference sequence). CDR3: CASSQVGGGRPQYF. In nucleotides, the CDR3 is TGTGCCAGCAGCCAGGTGGGGGGGGGTCGTCCCCAGTACTTC.

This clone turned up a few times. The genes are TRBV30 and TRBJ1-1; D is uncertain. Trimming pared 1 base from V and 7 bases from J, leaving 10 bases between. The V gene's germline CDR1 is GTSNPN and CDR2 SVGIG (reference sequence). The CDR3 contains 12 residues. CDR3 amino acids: CAWSGGFVEAFF. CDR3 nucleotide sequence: TGTGCCTGGAGTGGAGGGTTTGTTGAAGCTTTCTTT.

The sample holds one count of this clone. CDR3 region: CASSQGWQARSYEQYF. The CDR3 DNA reads TGCGCCAGCAGCCAGGGTTGGCAGGCTCGCTCCTACGAGCAGTACTTC. This chain joins TRBV4-1 and TRBJ2-7; D gene unclear. The germline CDR1 and CDR2 sequences are MGHRA and YSYEKL. V lost 3 bases, J lost 0 bases, and 15 bases lay in between. The CDR3 is 16 amino acids.

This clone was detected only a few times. CDR3 protein: CASSSLAVQNSPLHF. CDR3 DNA: TGTGCCAGCAGCTCATTAGCCGTTCAGAATTCACCCCTCCACTTT. The chain links TRBV5-5 to TRBJ1-6; no firm D call. The CDR3 loop spans 15 amino acids. Trimming shortened V by 3 bases and J by 7 bases, and 14 bases separated the two germline ends. The V gene's germline CDR1 is SGHKS and CDR2 YYEKEE (reference sequence). The variable domain in full, with the rest retrieved from reference TRBV5-5 and TRBJ1-6, is DAGVTQSPTHLIKTRGQQVTLRCSPISGHKSVSWYQQVLGQGPQFIFQYYEKEERGRGNFPDRFSARQFPNYSSELNVNALLLGDSALYLCASSSLAVQNSPLHFGNGTRLTVT.

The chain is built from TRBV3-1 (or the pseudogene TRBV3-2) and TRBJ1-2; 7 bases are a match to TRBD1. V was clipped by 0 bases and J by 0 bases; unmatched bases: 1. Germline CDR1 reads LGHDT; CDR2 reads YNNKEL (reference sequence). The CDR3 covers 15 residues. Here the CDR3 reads CASSQETGSNYGYTF. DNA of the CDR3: TGTGCCAGCAGCCAAGAGACAGGGTCTAACTATGGCTACACCTTC.

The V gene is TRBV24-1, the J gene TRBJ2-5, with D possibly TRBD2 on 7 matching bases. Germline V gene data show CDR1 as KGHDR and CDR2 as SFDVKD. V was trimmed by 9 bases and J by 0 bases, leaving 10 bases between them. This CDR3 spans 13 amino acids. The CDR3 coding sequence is TGTGCCACCCAAGGGGGGGACCAAGAGACCCAGTACTTC. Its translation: CATQGGDQETQYF.